This TCR beta chain was found in a study of shared clonotypes between healthy human individuals. The study's findings and limits: Owing to a small donor count, the genetic and exposure-history diversity represented was limited. On the whole, naive subsets had larger estimated richness than memory subsets had. Only blood was sampled; tissue repertoires likely differ.

With respect to this clone: Its antigen is still unknown.

Germline V CDR1 and CDR2: MGHRA, YSYEKL. This CDR3 is 14 amino acids long. The V end was cut by 4 bases, the J end by 0 bases, with 10 bases between. Profiling relied on immunoSEQ multiplex PCR, and the TCRdb table lists in-frame clones only, not all of them. The sample has more than 550,000 clones; about 90% are singletons. The clonotype was recovered from a man aged 18 to 30 in good health. Some clones in this sample may be carry-over from other donors' samples. The sample taken for sequencing was memory CD8+ T cells from PBMCs. Documented subset: CD45RO+ cells pooled with CCR7-negative TemRA cells. This sequence joins TRBV4-1 and TRBJ2-7, with no clear D. CDR3 in amino acids: CASSLIRHSYEQYF. The CDR3 nucleotides are TGCGCCAGCAGCCTTATAAGGCACTCCTACGAGCAGTACTTC.